The TCR beta chain described here comes from a study of human T cells and chemical hapten exposure. Study as a whole: For the roughly 26-week duration of the study, patients were given weekly doses of diphenylcyclopropenone on the scalp. TCR yields differed between samples (mainly from small differences in pooled library volume).

Time point specified: patch test 2, 6 weeks after DPC sensitization. The treatment is: therapeutic diphenylcyclopropenone sensitization with weekly scalp DPC. This clonotype has just a few counts. Its cognate antigen is unknown. V lost 3 bases and J lost 5; bases outside the gene matches: 6. The germline V gene encodes CDR1 SGHTA and CDR2 FQGNSA. The CDR3 contains 15 residues. MiXCR, applied by TCRdb to the RACE reads, yields one record per CDR3 protein. The repertoire holds around 99,000 distinct CDR3 sequences, with approximately 11% as singletons. The study's findings and limits: Expanded TCRs were compared with controls, and the expanded TCRs formed significantly more large CDR3 similarity clusters. There was a positive correlation between PT1 expanded TCR counts and patch test score.

V usage is TRBV7-2 and J usage is TRBJ2-5, with 10 bases aligning to TRBD1. The receptor was isolated from a man in his forties or fifties with alopecia areata. Some clones in this sample may be carry-over from other donors' samples. The specimen was whole blood, collected in connection with sensitization to the hapten diphenylcyclopropenone (DPC). The CDR3 DNA is TGTGCCAGCAGCTTCCGACAGGGGGCGGGGGAGACCCAGTACTTC. This encodes CASSFRQGAGETQYF. Full variable domain (rest looked up from reference TRBV7-2 and TRBJ2-5): GAGVSQSPSNKVTEKGKDVELRCDPISGHTALYWYRQSLGQGLEFLIYFQGNSAPDKSGLPSDRFSAERTGGSVSTLTIQRTQQEDSAVYLCASSFRQGAGETQYFGPGTRLLVL.